This T cell receptor (beta chain) emerged from a study of cytomegalovirus exposure and HLA in healthy donors. CDR3 size: 13 residues. CDR1 is LGHNA, CDR2 YNFKEQ, per germline. V was shortened by 0 bases and J by 5 bases, with 5 bases between the two germline ends. General study results and limits: One variant, a missense change in DCLRE1C, was linked in a later analysis to TCR beta V- and J-gene trimming. CMV serostatus was the only recorded immune exposure for donors. As was reported, the classifier diagnosed cytomegalovirus status with high specificity and sensitivity.

About this clone itself: What it binds is unknown.

With 60 Vbeta and 13 Jbeta primers, the PCR was carried out. Produced via immunoSEQ multiplex PCR; TCRdb's table is partial and in-frame only. The sample lists 100,000 to 150,000 clones; 80% to 90% were seen once. This chain joins TRBV4-2 and TRBJ2-1; D gene unclear. This receptor was identified in a man in his fifties or sixties in good health and CMV-seronegative. The sequencing sample was made of PBMCs. As DNA, the CDR3 is TGTGCCAGCAGCCAAGATCATGACAATGAGCAGTTCTTC. Protein product: CASSQDHDNEQFF.